The sequence of this T cell receptor (beta chain) was determined in a study of blood T cells in healthy people across ages. This clonotype has ten or more counts. Antigen: not known. The CDR3 sequence is 14 residues long. Unmatched junction bases numbered 4, after V lost 7 bases and J lost 0 bases. Sample-barcoded 5' priming and a J-beta primer mix drove a second PCR of roughly 6 to 12 cycles. TCRdb re-called the 5' RACE reads through MiXCR, storing one row per CDR3 protein. This table has roughly 790,000 distinct CDR3 sequences, roughly 44% appearing once. Drawn from each donor were approximately 10 milliliters of peripheral blood. Per-sample PBMC isolation yielded at least 7 million cells. Study results and limitations: Per million T cells, the diversity of TCR beta decreased roughly linearly as age advanced.

The origin of this receptor is a woman aged 55-69 years in good health. The chain combines TRBV12-3 or TRBV12-4 with TRBJ2-5; 8 nucleotides align to TRBD2. The sample consisted of blood. This CDR3 is CASTMRGDQETQYF. The DNA for the CDR3 is TGTGCCAGCACGATGCGGGGGGACCAAGAGACCCAGTACTTC.